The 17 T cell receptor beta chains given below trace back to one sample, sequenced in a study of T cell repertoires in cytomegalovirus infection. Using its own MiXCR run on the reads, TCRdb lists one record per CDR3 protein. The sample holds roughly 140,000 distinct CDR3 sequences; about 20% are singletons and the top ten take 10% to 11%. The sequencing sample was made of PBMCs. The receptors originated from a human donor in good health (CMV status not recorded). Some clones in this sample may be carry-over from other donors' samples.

The CDR3 nucleotides are TGTGCCAGCAGCTATGACAGGATGACAGATACGCAGTATTTT. Translation gives CASSYDRMTDTQYF. The rearrangement links TRBV5-4 to TRBJ2-3; the D gene is possibly TRBD1 (6 bases). V was clipped by 3 bases and J by 3 bases, with 11 bases between them. Germline CDR1 reads SGHNT; CDR2 reads YYREEE (reference sequence). The CDR3 consists of 14 residues. Full variable domain (missing parts from reference TRBV5-4 and TRBJ2-3): ETGVTQSPTHLIKTRGQQVTLRCSSQSGHNTVSWYQQALGQGPQFIFQYYREEENGRGNFPPRFSGLQFPNYSSELNVNALELDDSALYLCASSYDRMTDTQYFGPGTRLTVL.

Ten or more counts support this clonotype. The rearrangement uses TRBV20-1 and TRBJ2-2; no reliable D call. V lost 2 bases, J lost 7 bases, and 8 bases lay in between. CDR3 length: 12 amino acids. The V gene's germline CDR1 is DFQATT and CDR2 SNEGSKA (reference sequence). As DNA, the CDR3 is TGCAGTGCTAGATTTCCCGGCGGGGAGCTGTTTTTT. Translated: CSARFPGGELFF.

The CDR3 coding sequence is TGCAGCGTTTCGGGACTAGCGGGAGTTGAGCAGTTCTTC. Translating it yields CSVSGLAGVEQFF. The chain carries TRBV29-1 and TRBJ2-1; 14 nucleotides align to TRBD2. The CDR3 consists of 13 residues. Trimming took 5 bases from V and 9 from J; bases not matched to a gene: 3. The germline V gene has CDR1 SQVTM and CDR2 ANQGSEA.

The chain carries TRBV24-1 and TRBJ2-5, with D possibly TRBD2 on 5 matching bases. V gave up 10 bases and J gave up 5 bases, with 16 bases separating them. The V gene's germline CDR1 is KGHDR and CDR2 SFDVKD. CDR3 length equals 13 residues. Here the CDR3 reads CATQDSQPETQYF. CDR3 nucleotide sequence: TGTGCCACGCAGGACTCCCAGCCGGAGACCCAGTACTTC.

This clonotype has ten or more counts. CDR3 nucleotide sequence: TGTGCCAGCAGTTTCTCAGGGTCGAACGGAAACACCATATATTTT. It yields the protein CASSFSGSNGNTIYF. This chain connects TRBV28 to TRBJ1-3, with D tentatively TRBD1 (5 bases). V lost 3 bases and J 4 bases, leaving 13 bases between the germline ends. Germline CDR1 and CDR2: MDHEN and SYDVKM. The CDR3 totals 15 residues.

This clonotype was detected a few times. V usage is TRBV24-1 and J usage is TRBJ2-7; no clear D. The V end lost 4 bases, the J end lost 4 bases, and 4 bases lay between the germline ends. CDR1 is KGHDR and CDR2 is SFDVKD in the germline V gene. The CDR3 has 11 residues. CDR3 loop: CATSDSYEQYF. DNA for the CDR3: TGTGCCACCAGTGACTCGTACGAGCAGTACTTC.

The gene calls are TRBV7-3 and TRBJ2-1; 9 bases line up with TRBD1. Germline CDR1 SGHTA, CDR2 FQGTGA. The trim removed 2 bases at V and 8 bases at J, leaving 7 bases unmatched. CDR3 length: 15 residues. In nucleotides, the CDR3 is TGTGCCAGCAGCTTACAGGGACAGGGTTTGGATGAGCAGTTCTTC. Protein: CASSLQGQGLDEQFF. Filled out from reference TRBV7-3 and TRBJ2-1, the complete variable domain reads GAGVSQTPSNKVTEKGKYVELRCDPISGHTALYWYRQSLGQGPEFLIYFQGTGAADDSGLPNDRFFAVRPEGSVSTLKIQRTERGDSAVYLCASSLQGQGLDEQFFGPGTRLTVL.

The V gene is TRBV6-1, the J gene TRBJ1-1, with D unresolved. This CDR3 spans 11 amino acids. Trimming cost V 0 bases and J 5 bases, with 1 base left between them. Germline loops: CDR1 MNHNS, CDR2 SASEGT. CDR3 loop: CASSEATEAFF. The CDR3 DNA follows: TGTGCCAGCAGTGAAGCGACTGAAGCTTTCTTT.

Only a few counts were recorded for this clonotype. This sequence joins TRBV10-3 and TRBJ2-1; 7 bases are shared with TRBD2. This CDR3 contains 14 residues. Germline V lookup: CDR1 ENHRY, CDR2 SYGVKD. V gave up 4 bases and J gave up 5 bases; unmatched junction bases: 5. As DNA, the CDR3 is TGTGCCATCAGTGGAATGGGACTAAACAATGAGCAGTTCTTC. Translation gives CAISGMGLNNEQFF.

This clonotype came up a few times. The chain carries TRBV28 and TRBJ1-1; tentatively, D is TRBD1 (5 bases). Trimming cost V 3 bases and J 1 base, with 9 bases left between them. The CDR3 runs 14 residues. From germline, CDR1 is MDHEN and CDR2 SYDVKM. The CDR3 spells CASSFSDRNTEAFF. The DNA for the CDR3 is TGTGCCAGCAGTTTCTCCGACAGGAACACTGAAGCTTTCTTT.

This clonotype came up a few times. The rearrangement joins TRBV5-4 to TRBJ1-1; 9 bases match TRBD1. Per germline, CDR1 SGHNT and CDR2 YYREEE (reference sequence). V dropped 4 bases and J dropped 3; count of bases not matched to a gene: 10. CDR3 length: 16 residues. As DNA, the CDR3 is TGTGCCAGCAGCCCGCCGGGACAGGGAGTTCACACTGAAGCTTTCTTT. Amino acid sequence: CASSPPGQGVHTEAFF.

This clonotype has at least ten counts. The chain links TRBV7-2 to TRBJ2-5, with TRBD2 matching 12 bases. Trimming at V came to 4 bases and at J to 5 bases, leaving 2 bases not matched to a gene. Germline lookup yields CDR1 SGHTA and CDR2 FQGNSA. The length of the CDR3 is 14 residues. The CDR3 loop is CASSSSGRGETQYF. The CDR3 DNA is TGTGCCAGCAGCTCTAGCGGGAGGGGGGAGACCCAGTACTTC. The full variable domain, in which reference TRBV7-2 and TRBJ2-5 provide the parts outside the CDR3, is GAGVSQSPSNKVTEKGKDVELRCDPISGHTALYWYRQSLGQGLEFLIYFQGNSAPDKSGLPSDRFSAERTGGSVSTLTIQRTQQEDSAVYLCASSSSGRGETQYFGPGTRLLVL.

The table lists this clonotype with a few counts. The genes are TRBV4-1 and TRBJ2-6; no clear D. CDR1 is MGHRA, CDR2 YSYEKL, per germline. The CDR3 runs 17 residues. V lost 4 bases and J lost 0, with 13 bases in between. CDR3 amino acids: CASSPDGANSGANVLTF. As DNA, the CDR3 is TGCGCCAGCAGCCCGGACGGAGCCAACTCTGGGGCCAACGTCCTGACTTTC.

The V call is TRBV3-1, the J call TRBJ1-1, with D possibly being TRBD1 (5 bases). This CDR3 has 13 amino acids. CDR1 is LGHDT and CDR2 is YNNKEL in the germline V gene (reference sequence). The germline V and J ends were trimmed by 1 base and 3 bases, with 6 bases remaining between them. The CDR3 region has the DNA TGTGCCAGCAGCCAAGGAGGGGACACTGAAGCTTTCTTT. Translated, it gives CASSQGGDTEAFF.

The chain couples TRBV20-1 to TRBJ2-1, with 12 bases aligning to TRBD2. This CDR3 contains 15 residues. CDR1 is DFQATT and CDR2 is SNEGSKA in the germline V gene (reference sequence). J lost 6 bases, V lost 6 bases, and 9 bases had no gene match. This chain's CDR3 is CSAPKRTSGANEQFF. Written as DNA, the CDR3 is TGCAGTGCCCCGAAGCGGACTAGCGGGGCCAATGAGCAGTTCTTC.

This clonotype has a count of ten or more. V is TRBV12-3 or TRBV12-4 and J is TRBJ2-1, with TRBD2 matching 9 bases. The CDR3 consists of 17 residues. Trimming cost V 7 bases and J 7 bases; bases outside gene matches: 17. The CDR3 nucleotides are TGTGCCAGCACCACGGGGGGACTAGCTAACCTGGGGAATGAGCAGTTCTTC. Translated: CASTTGGLANLGNEQFF.

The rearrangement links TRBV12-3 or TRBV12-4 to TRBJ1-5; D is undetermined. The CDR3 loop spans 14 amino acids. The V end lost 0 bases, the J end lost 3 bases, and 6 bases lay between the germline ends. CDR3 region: CASSLARNNQPQHF. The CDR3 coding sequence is TGTGCCAGCAGTTTAGCCAGGAACAATCAGCCCCAGCATTTT.